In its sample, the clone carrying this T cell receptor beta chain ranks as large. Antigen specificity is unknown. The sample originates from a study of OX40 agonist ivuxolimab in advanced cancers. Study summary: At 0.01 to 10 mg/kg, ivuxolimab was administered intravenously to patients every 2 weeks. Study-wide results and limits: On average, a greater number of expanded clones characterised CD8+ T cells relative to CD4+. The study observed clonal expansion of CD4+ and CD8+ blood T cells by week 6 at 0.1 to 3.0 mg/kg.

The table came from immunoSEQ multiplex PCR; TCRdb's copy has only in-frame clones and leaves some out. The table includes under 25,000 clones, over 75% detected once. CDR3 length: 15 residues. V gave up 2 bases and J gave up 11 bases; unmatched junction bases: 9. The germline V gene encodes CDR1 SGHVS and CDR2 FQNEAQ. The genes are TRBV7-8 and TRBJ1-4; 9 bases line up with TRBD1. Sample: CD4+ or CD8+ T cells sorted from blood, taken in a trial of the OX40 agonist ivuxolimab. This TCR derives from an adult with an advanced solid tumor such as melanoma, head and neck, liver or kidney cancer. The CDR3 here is CASSLSGTGSRKLFF. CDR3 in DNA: TGTGCCAGCAGCTTATCCGGGACAGGGTCGCGCAAACTGTTTTTT.